The present T cell receptor beta chain was sequenced within a study of blood T cell repertoires in COVID-19. Across the whole study: Acute and convalescent COVID-19 specimens originated in the United States, Italy and Spain. Sources were T cells, B-cell-depleted T cells, or PBMCs; the material itself was cDNA or gDNA.

Those enrolled in Seattle joined during active infection and were followed longitudinally afterward. This CDR3 is 16 amino acids long. The V and J ends lost 4 bases and 0 bases, in that order; junction bases with no gene match: 8. Germline V lookup: CDR1 MDHEN, CDR2 SYDVKM. Libraries were prepared by immunoSEQ multiplex PCR; TCRdb keeps only in-frame clonotypes and omits some of them. This sample has around 180,000 clones, with about four fifths found just once. The chain joins TRBV28 to TRBJ1-1, with TRBD1 matching over 7 bases. Specimen: peripheral blood. This clonotype was obtained from a woman of 80 years or more with COVID-19, enrolled during active disease. The CDR3 nucleotides are TGTGCCAGCAGTTCACCGGGACAGAACTTGAACACTGAAGCTTTCTTT. Translation: CASSSPGQNLNTEAFF.